This T cell receptor beta chain was identified in a study of blood T cell repertoires in COVID-19. Overall study context: Samples representing acute and convalescent COVID-19 were sourced from the United States, Italy and Spain.

The CDR3 runs to 13 residues. The germline gives CDR1 MDHEN, CDR2 SYDVKM. V was trimmed by 6 bases and J by 5 bases, leaving 13 bases between them. Sequencing was performed with immunoSEQ multiplex PCR; in TCRdb, only in-frame clones are kept and a portion is missing. The table shows about 98,000 clones, with over 80% occurring only once. The chain combines TRBV28 with TRBJ1-1; D is unresolved. This TCR was sampled from a man older than 75 with acute or convalescent COVID-19. The sample taken for sequencing was peripheral blood. The CDR3 sequence: CASSRLRRTEAFF. The DNA for the CDR3 is TGTGCCAGCAGCCGTCTCAGGAGGACTGAAGCTTTCTTT.